The clone carrying this T cell receptor (beta chain) has only one observation. The data were obtained in a study of PD-1 blockade in mismatch repair-deficient tumors. Study information: Patients had 12 mismatch repair-deficient cancer types, all previously treated and progressing.

This CDR3 contains 17 residues. V gave up 5 bases and J gave up 2 bases, with 18 bases separating them. Looked up from germline, CDR1 is SNHLY and CDR2 is FYNNEI. Here immunoSEQ multiplex PCR was the method, and the copy in TCRdb shows in-frame clones only, minus some. The sample has roughly 84,000 clones; more than 65% are singletons. Sequencing used peripheral blood, obtained 12 weeks after starting pembrolizumab. The sequence came from an adult with mismatch repair-deficient cancer. The rearrangement uses TRBV2 and TRBJ1-4; the D gene is possibly TRBD1 (6 bases). CDR3 region: CASSYTGSSVTNEKLFF. CDR3 sequence (DNA): TGTGCCAGCAGTTATACAGGGAGCTCGGTGACTAATGAAAAACTGTTTTTT.